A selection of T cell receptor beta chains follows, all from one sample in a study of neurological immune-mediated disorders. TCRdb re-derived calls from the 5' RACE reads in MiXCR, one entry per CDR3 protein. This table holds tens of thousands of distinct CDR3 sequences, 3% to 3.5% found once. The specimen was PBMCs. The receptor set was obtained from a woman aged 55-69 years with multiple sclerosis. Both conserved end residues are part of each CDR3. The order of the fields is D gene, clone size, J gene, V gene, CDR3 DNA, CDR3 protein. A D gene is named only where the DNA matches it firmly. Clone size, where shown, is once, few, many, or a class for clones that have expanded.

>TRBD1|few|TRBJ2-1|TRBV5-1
TGCGCCAGCAGCTTGTCCCCCGGGACAGGGGGCACCGATGAGCAGTTCTTC
CASSLSPGTGGTDEQFF
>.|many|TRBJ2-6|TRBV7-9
TGTGCCAGCAGCTTAGGGCTAAGGACGGACTACTCTGGGGCCAACGTCCTGACTTTC
CASSLGLRTDYSGANVLTF
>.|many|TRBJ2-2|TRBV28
TGTGCCAGCAGTCCGGCTAGCGCCCCGAACACCGGGGAGCTGTTTTTT
CASSPASAPNTGELFF
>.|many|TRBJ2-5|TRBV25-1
TGTGCCAGCAGTGAAAGTGGGGATAGAGGGACCCAGTACTTC
CASSESGDRGTQYF
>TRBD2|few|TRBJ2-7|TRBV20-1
TGCAGTGATAGCGGGAAGGGCTCCTACGAGCAGTACTTC
CSDSGKGSYEQYF
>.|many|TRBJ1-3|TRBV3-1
TGTGCCAGCAGCCAAGATTCTTCTGGAAACACCATATATTTT
CASSQDSSGNTIYF
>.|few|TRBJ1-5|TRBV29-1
TGCAGCGCCCGGTTCGCAACTAATCAGCCCCAGCATTTT
CSARFATNQPQHF
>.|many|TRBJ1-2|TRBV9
TGTGCCAGCAGCGCCGGGACTAACTATGGCTACACCTTC
CASSAGTNYGYTF
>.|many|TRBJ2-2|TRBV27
TGTGCCAGCAGCTCGGAAGCCGGGGAGCTGTTTTTT
CASSSEAGELFF
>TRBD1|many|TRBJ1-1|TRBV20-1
TGCAGTGCTAGAGGAGGGGGCTTGGGCACTGAAGCTTTCTTT
CSARGGGLGTEAFF
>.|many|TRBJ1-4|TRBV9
TGTGCCAGCAGCCGCAGATGGGGTGAAAAACTGTTTTTT
CASSRRWGEKLFF
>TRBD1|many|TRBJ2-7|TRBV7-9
TGTGCCAGCAGCCCCACCGGACAGGACAGACCCTACGAGCAGTACTTC
CASSPTGQDRPYEQYF
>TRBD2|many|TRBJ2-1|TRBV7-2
TGTGCCAGCAGCTTAGGTATAGCGGGTGAGCAGTTCTTC
CASSLGIAGEQFF
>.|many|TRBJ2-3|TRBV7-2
TGTGCCAGCAGCTCTTACGCTGGCTCAGATACGCAGTATTTT
CASSSYAGSDTQYF
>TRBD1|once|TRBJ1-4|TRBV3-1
TGTGCCAGCAGCCAAGAACAGGGGGCGCATGAAAAACTGTTTTTT
CASSQEQGAHEKLFF
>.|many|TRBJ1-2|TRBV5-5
TGTGCCAGCAGCTTAATTCGAGGGGGTGCTGTCTATGGCTACACCTTC
CASSLIRGGAVYGYTF
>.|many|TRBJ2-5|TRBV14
TGTGCCAGCAGCCAAGATCAGGAGACCTCTCGATACTTC
CASSQDQETSRYF
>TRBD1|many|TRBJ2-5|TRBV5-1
TGCGCCAGCAGCATCGGGACAGGGCACCAAGAGACCCAGTACTTC
CASSIGTGHQETQYF
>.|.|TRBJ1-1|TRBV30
TGTGCCTGGAGTGTAACTGGGGTGGGTAGCACTGAAGCTTTCTTT
CAWSVTGVGSTEAFF
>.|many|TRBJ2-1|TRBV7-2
TGTGCCAGCAGCTTAGCGCTGTTGACAGCGAAATTGAGCGTCGGTGAGCAGTTCTTC
CASSLALLTAKLSVGEQFF
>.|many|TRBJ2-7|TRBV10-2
TGCGCCAGCAGTGGGACAGCCTCCTACGAGCAGTACTTC
CASSGTASYEQYF
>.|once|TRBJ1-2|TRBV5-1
TGCGCCAGCAGCACCAGTTTTGTGGATGGCTACACCTTC
CASSTSFVDGYTF
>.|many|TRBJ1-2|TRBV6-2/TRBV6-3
TGTGCCAGCAGACCGCCCGAGAACTATGGCTACACCTTC
CASRPPENYGYTF
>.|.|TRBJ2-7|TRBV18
TGTGCCAGCTCACCCGGCGGGGATTACGAGCAGTACTTC
CASSPGGDYEQYF